This entry describes one T cell receptor (beta chain). Its antigen is undetermined. The data were taken from a study of cytomegalovirus exposure and HLA in healthy donors. Study background: Previous work identified 120 million or so unique TCR beta sequences from around 200 million T cells.

The PCR made use of 60 Vbeta and 13 Jbeta primers. Data came from immunoSEQ multiplex PCR; TCRdb stores just in-frame clones and leaves some out. The sample consists of 100,000 to 150,000 clones, less than 90% of them appearing once. Regarding the study as a whole: Most likely, a cluster of highly shared sequence variants arose as a sequencing artifact. A later analysis linked a missense variant in DCLRE1C to the trimming of TCR beta V and J genes. Reportedly, cytomegalovirus status was diagnosed with high sensitivity and specificity.

Germline loops: CDR1 MNHNY, CDR2 SVGAGI (reference sequence). There are 16 residues in the CDR3. J is TRBJ2-5 and V is TRBV6-6, with D possibly TRBD1 on 6 matching bases. The J call is uncertain, as TRBJ2-7 better fits the DNA end. The sequencing input was PBMCs. The clonotype was recovered from a man in his forties or fifties in good health and CMV-seronegative. The CDR3 nucleotides are TGTGCCAGCAGTTCCCGCACAGGGCTTGGCTCCTACGAGCAGTACTTC. Translating gives CASSSRTGLGSYEQYF.